Shown below are 4 T cell receptor beta chains from a single sample sequenced in a study of T-cell memory formation after mild COVID-19 (dated by TCRdb to the early 2020s). Library prep was done by 5' RACE. TCRdb names Illumina NovaSeq 6000 as the instrument used. TCRdb reanalyzed the raw reads on its own, using fastp at Q25 for trimming and MiXCR for clone calling, and kept in-frame beta chains. CDR3 protein sequences are deduplicated, and each keeps its most common genes and DNA. The sample table lists 120,000 to 150,000 distinct CDR3 sequences, about 5.5% of them with a count of one. Clones ranked in the top ten supply about 1.9% of the sample. The sequenced sample was PBMCs or a T cell subset sorted from them (not recorded which). Receptor source: an adult woman who had mild COVID-19 (a few samples of this study predate the infection). The sample titles of this study are shuffled in the database, so cell type and time point are left out; the donor was told from shared clones.

This clonotype was detected ten times or more. The V and J genes are TRBV5-1 and TRBJ1-1, with D tentatively TRBD1 (5 bases). This CDR3 has 14 amino acids. Germline loops: CDR1 SGHRS, CDR2 YFSETQ. V was clipped by 0 bases and J by 5 bases, with 11 bases between them. Here the CDR3 reads CASSLVDSSTEAFF. The DNA of the CDR3 is TGCGCCAGCAGCTTGGTAGACAGCTCTACTGAAGCTTTCTTT.

This clonotype has only a few counts. V gene TRBV12-3 or TRBV12-4 combines with J gene TRBJ2-1; TRBD2 matches at 7 bases. This CDR3 has 15 residues. V shed 8 bases, J shed 3 bases, and the junction held 10 bases outside the gene matches. The chain's CDR3 is CASATLAARYNEQFF. DNA for the CDR3: TGTGCCAGCGCGACTCTAGCGGCCCGCTACAATGAGCAGTTCTTC.

There are a few counts of this clonotype. The rearrangement links TRBV12-5 to TRBJ2-5; D possibly matches TRBD1 or TRBD2 (5 bases each). Deletions cut 1 base from V and 2 bases from J, with 20 bases between. CDR1 is LGHNT and CDR2 is FRNRAP in the germline V gene. This CDR3 spans 18 amino acids. The CDR3 sequence: CASGLAPKTGDQQETQYF. CDR3 nucleotides: TGTGCTAGTGGTTTGGCACCAAAAACCGGGGACCAACAAGAGACCCAGTACTTC.

In this sample, this clonotype turned up a few times. This chain links TRBV20-1 with TRBJ1-5; D is undetermined. Germline V gene sequence: CDR1 DFQATT, CDR2 SNEGSKA (reference sequence). There are 14 residues in the CDR3. V was clipped by 8 bases and J by 0 bases, with 14 bases between them. CDR3 nucleotides: TGCAGTATTTCACTAGGACCTAGCAATCAGCCCCAGCATTTT. Translated, it gives CSISLGPSNQPQHF.